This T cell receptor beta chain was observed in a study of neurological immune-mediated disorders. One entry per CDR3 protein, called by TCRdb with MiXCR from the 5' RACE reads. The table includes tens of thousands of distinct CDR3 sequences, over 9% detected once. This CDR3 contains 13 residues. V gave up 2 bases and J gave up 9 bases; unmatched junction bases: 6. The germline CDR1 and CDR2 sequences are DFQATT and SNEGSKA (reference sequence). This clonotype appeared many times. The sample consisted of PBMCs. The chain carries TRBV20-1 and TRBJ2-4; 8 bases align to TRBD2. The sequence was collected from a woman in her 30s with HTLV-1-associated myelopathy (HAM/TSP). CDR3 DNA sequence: TGCAGTGCTAGAATCGGGGGGGGGAGCATTCAGTACTTC. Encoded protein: CSARIGGGSIQYF.